These 25 T cell receptor beta chains came from one sample sequenced in a study of early T cells in non-severe SARS-CoV-2 infection. In TCRdb, the 5' RACE reads were re-called with MiXCR into one record per CDR3 protein. The table has roughly 35,000 distinct CDR3 sequences, approximately 5% seen once; the top ten hold roughly 25%. Sequenced input: whole blood. These receptors all come from an adult who was a healthcare worker with PCR-confirmed SARS-CoV-2 infection or an uninfected control (not recorded which).

In its sample, this clonotype was seen many times. This sequence joins TRBV6-5 and TRBJ1-2, with TRBD1 matching 9 bases. V dropped 0 bases and J dropped 4; count of bases not matched to a gene: 0. Germline CDR1 MNHEY, CDR2 SVGAGI. The CDR3 is 14 residues long. The CDR3 loop reads CASSYSGQGYGYTF. CDR3 nucleotides: TGTGCCAGCAGTTACTCGGGACAGGGCTATGGCTACACCTTC.

Notes on this clonotype: Just one base apart from a much larger clone, this may be a read error. The J gene is TRBJ2-1, the V gene TRBV2; the D is unclear. Germline loops: CDR1 SNHLY, CDR2 FYNNEI. The CDR3 length is 15 residues. The CDR3 here is CANSGVGYSYNEQFF. The CDR3 DNA sequence: TGTGCCAACAGTGGCGTCGGCTACTCCTACAATGAGCAGTTCTTC.

The chain has TRBV5-8 and TRBJ2-5, with D tentatively TRBD1 or TRBD2 (6 bases each). The germline V gene encodes CDR1 SGHTS and CDR2 YDEGEE. The V and J ends lost 4 bases and 5 bases respectively, with 21 bases between them. The CDR3 sequence is 16 residues long. DNA for the CDR3: TGTGCCAGCAGCCACCGGGGGCGGCAGGGAACCGAGACCCAGTACTTC. Residues: CASSHRGRQGTETQYF. Complete variable domain (other parts from reference TRBV5-8 and TRBJ2-5): EAGVTQSPTHLIKTRGQQATLRCSPISGHTSVYWYQQALGLGLQFLLWYDEGEERNRGNFPPRFSGRQFPNYSSELNVNALELEDSALYLCASSHRGRQGTETQYFGPGTRLLVL.

This clonotype was seen repeatedly, ten times or more. CDR3 nucleotides: TGTGCCAGCAAGCCGGGACAGGTGAACACTGAAGCTTTCTTT. Translating gives CASKPGQVNTEAFF. This chain connects TRBV6-2 or TRBV6-3 to TRBJ1-1; 8 nucleotides line up with TRBD1. Trimming took 7 bases from V and 0 from J; bases not matched to a gene: 4. CDR1 is MNHEY and CDR2 is SVGEGT in the germline V gene. The CDR3 contains 14 residues.

Many counts were recorded for this clonotype. CDR3 sequence reads: CASSVDTGELFF. Here the CDR3 DNA reads TGTGCCAGCAGCGTGGATACCGGGGAGCTGTTTTTT. The chain joins TRBV7-9 to TRBJ2-2; D not certain. CDR1 is SEHNR, CDR2 FQNEAQ, per germline (reference sequence). This CDR3 has 12 amino acids. The V end was cut by 5 bases, the J end by 5 bases, with 6 bases between.

The chain combines TRBV5-5 with TRBJ2-1; 13 positions match TRBD2. J gave up 10 bases and V 5 bases, and 9 bases lay outside the gene matches. Looked up from germline, CDR1 is SGHKS and CDR2 is YYEKEE (reference sequence). CDR3 length: 15 residues. CDR3 nucleotides: TGTGCCAGCAGACCGGGACTAGCGGGATTCGGAGAGCAGTTCTTC. Translation: CASRPGLAGFGEQFF.

This clonotype has just a few counts. The V gene is TRBV10-1, the J gene TRBJ2-2; TRBD1 aligns across 7 bases. CDR3 length equals 13 residues. Germline CDR1 reads WNHNN; CDR2 reads SYGVQD (reference sequence). Trimming cost V 9 bases and J 4 bases; bases outside gene matches: 5. DNA of the CDR3: TGCGCCAGTAGGGACAGCTTCACCGGGGAGCTGTTTTTT. Its translation: CASRDSFTGELFF.

This clonotype has only a few counts. The chain recombines TRBV10-3 with TRBJ2-7; no definite D call. The CDR3 extends over 15 amino acids. The ends were cut back, 6 bases at V and 1 base at J, with 16 bases in the middle. Germline V gene lookup returns CDR1 ENHRY and CDR2 SYGVKD. Written as DNA, the CDR3 is TGTGCCATCAGGGAGACACTCTCCTTATCCTACGAGCAGTACTTC. The encoded protein is CAIRETLSLSYEQYF.

The table lists this clonotype with a few counts. V is TRBV5-1 and J is TRBJ2-7; D uncertain. Trimming took off 8 bases at V and 1 base at J, with 16 bases between the two ends. The CDR3 extends over 14 amino acids. Per the germline V gene, CDR1 is SGHRS and CDR2 is YFSETQ. CDR3 nucleotides: TGCGCCAGTCGTCCCCTAACTGGTTCCTACGAGCAGTACTTC. This translates into CASRPLTGSYEQYF.

There are many counts of this clonotype. V usage is TRBV11-2 and J usage is TRBJ2-3, with 7 bases matching TRBD2. The germline V gene has CDR1 SGHAT and CDR2 FQNNGV. The CDR3 extends over 14 amino acids. J gave up 1 base and V 4 bases, and 2 bases lay outside the gene matches. CDR3 sequence (DNA): TGTGCCAGCAGCTCTACTAGCGGCACAGATACGCAGTATTTT. Residues: CASSSTSGTDTQYF.

This clonotype was seen many times. The V gene is TRBV4-2, the J gene TRBJ2-3; 9 bases line up with TRBD2. The V segment lost 0 bases and the J segment 4 bases; nucleotides outside the gene matches: 8. Germline V gene data show CDR1 as LGHNA and CDR2 as YNFKEQ. The CDR3 runs to 17 residues. The CDR3 DNA follows: TGTGCCAGCAGCCAAGATCTGCTAGCGGGGCGCGCAGATACGCAGTATTTT. This encodes CASSQDLLAGRADTQYF.

At least ten counts were recorded for this clonotype. The chain combines TRBV7-9 with TRBJ1-1; TRBD1 agrees at 7 bases. Per the germline V gene, CDR1 is SEHNR and CDR2 is FQNEAQ (reference sequence). V was clipped by 6 bases and J by 2 bases; unmatched bases: 6. The CDR3 has 14 residues. The CDR3 coding sequence is TGTGCCAGCAGTACAGGGGACGGAAACACTGAAGCTTTCTTT. Translation gives CASSTGDGNTEAFF.

This clonotype has only a few counts. The chain combines TRBV25-1 with TRBJ2-7; D perhaps matches TRBD1 (6 bases). This CDR3 has 15 residues. V dropped 4 bases and J dropped 1 base, with 14 bases sitting between them. Germline CDR1 reads MGHDK; CDR2 reads SYGVNS. In DNA, the CDR3 is TGTGCCAGCAGTGTTGTCGGGACACCGTCCTACGAGCAGTACTTC. Its protein product is CASSVVGTPSYEQYF.

This clonotype has ten or more counts. The CDR3 DNA is TGTGCCAGCAGCCGAGCACAGAGCACAGATACGCAGTATTTT. Translated, it gives CASSRAQSTDTQYF. V and J are TRBV4-2 and TRBJ2-3; D not certain. Trimming cost V 4 bases and J 0 bases, with 8 bases left between them. CDR3 size: 14 residues. CDR1 and CDR2 (germline): LGHNA, YNFKEQ.

This clonotype was counted many times. The V call is TRBV5-5, the J call TRBJ2-7; D may be TRBD2 (6 bases). V lost 3 bases, J lost 3 bases, and 10 bases lay in between. The CDR3 spans 13 residues. CDR1 is SGHKS, CDR2 YYEKEE, per germline (reference sequence). CDR3 residues: CASSWGVSYEQYF. CDR3 DNA sequence: TGTGCCAGCAGCTGGGGGGTGAGCTACGAGCAGTACTTC.

In its sample, this clonotype was seen many times. The gene calls are TRBV20-1 and TRBJ2-5; D gene ambiguous. The CDR3 is 12 residues long. Germline CDR1 reads DFQATT; CDR2 reads SNEGSKA (reference sequence). Trimming stripped 6 bases from V and 2 bases from J, with 10 bases between. The CDR3 DNA reads TGCAGTGCGAGAACCGGACAAGAGACCCAGTACTTC. This gives the protein CSARTGQETQYF.

The table lists this clonotype with many counts. The gene calls are TRBV12-3 or TRBV12-4 and TRBJ2-3; 10 positions agree with TRBD2. V was clipped by 5 bases and J by 8 bases; unmatched bases: 4. The CDR3 is made up of 13 amino acids. The CDR3 reads CASSRQREGTQYF. In nucleotides, the CDR3 is TGTGCCAGCAGTCGCCAGCGGGAGGGTACGCAGTATTTT.

This clonotype was seen many times. This chain joins TRBV4-3 and TRBJ2-7; D possibly corresponds to TRBD1 (6 bases). This CDR3 spans 13 amino acids. The V gene's germline CDR1 is LGHNA and CDR2 YSLEER. Trimming shortened V by 0 bases and J by 4 bases, and 7 bases separated the two germline ends. This chain's CDR3 is CASSQDQGYEQYF. CDR3 DNA: TGCGCCAGCAGCCAAGATCAGGGGTACGAGCAGTACTTC.

This clonotype was seen at least ten times. This chain connects TRBV12-3 or TRBV12-4 to TRBJ1-1; 9 bases map to TRBD1. CDR3 size: 12 residues. Trimming removed 6 bases from V and 10 bases from J; junction bases left unmatched: 6. The CDR3 DNA reads as TGTGCCAGCAGGAACAGGGGGCGACTAGCTTTCTTT. It is translated as CASRNRGRLAFF.

This CDR3 reads CASSEVNTEAFF. The CDR3 DNA follows: TGTGCCAGCAGTGAGGTGAACACTGAAGCTTTCTTT. The chain uses TRBV28 and TRBJ1-1; D is ambiguous. Germline V gives CDR1 MDHEN, CDR2 SYDVKM. This CDR3 has 12 amino acids. Trimming took 5 bases from V and 0 from J, leaving 4 bases between them.

In its sample, this clonotype was seen many times. The chain combines TRBV24-1 with TRBJ2-7; 11 bases map to TRBD1. This CDR3 has 13 residues. V lost 8 bases to trimming and J lost 3 bases; unmatched junction nucleotides: 2. Germline CDR1 KGHDR, CDR2 SFDVKD. The CDR3 sequence: CATIGTGGYEQYF. CDR3 bases: TGTGCCACCATAGGGACAGGGGGCTACGAGCAGTACTTC.

This clonotype has a handful of counts. This chain connects TRBV12-3 or TRBV12-4 to TRBJ1-3, with D unclear. The V gene lost 2 bases and the J gene lost 4 bases, with 9 bases spanning the gap. The length of the CDR3 is 14 residues. CDR3 in amino acids: CASSLRSWGNTIYF. CDR3 in DNA: TGTGCCAGCAGTTTAAGGTCGTGGGGAAACACCATATATTTT.

This clonotype occurred many times. The rearrangement links TRBV5-1 to TRBJ2-7; 13 nucleotides line up with TRBD2. Germline values: CDR1 SGHRS, CDR2 YFSETQ. This CDR3 contains 18 residues. The ends lost 2 bases at V and 2 bases at J; junction bases unmatched: 10. In nucleotides, the CDR3 is TGCGCCAGCAGCTTACGGACTAGCGGGGGTACTACAGCCTACGAGCAGTACTTC. Its translation is CASSLRTSGGTTAYEQYF.

This chain connects TRBV7-2 to TRBJ1-3, with D tentatively TRBD1 (5 bases). V lost 1 base and J lost 3, with 16 bases in between. The CDR3 is made up of 17 amino acids. The germline CDR1 and CDR2 sequences are SGHTA and FQGNSA. DNA of the CDR3: TGTGCCAGCAGCTTAGAGGGCAGGGTGGCGTTTGGAAACACCATATATTTT. This sequence encodes CASSLEGRVAFGNTIYF.

This clonotype showed up many times. The rearrangement links TRBV11-1 to TRBJ1-6, with TRBD1 matching 7 bases. The CDR3 loop spans 15 amino acids. Germline CDR1 and CDR2: SGHAT and FQDESV (reference sequence). V gave up 5 bases and J gave up 7 bases; unmatched junction bases: 8. CDR3: CASSPSDRTNSPLHF. The CDR3 nucleotides read TGTGCCAGCAGCCCTTCGGACAGGACGAATTCACCCCTCCACTTT.